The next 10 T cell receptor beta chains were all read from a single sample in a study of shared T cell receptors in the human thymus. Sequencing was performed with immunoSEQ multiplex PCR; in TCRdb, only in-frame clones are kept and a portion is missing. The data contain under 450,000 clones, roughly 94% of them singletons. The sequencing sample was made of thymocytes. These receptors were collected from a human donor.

As DNA, the CDR3 is TGTGCCAGCGGGGGGTTGCACTCTGGAAACACCATATATTTT. This sequence encodes CASGGLHSGNTIYF. The chain carries TRBV6-5 and TRBJ1-3; possibly TRBD1 for D (5 bases). The ends were cut back, 8 bases at V and 0 bases at J, with 11 bases in the middle. Per germline, CDR1 MNHEY and CDR2 SVGAGI. The CDR3 is made up of 14 amino acids.

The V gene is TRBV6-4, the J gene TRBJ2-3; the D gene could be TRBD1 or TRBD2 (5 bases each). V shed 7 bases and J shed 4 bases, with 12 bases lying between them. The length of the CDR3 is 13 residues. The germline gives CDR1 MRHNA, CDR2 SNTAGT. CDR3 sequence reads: CASTEGRADTQYF. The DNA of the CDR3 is TGTGCCAGCACTGAGGGGCGGGCAGATACGCAGTATTTT.

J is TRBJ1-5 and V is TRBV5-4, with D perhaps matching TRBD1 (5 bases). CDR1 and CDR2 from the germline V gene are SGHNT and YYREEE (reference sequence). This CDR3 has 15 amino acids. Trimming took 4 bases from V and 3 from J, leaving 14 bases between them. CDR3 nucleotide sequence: TGTGCCAGCAGCACGTGGGACGGTTACAATCAGCCCCAGCATTTT. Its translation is CASSTWDGYNQPQHF.

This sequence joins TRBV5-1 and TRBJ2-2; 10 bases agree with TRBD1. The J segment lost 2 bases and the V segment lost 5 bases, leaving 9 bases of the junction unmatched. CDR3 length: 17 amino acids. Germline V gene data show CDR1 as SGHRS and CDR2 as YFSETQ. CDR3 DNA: TGCGCCAGCAGTTACCCGGGACAGGGGACTAACACCGGGGAGCTGTTTTTT. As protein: CASSYPGQGTNTGELFF.

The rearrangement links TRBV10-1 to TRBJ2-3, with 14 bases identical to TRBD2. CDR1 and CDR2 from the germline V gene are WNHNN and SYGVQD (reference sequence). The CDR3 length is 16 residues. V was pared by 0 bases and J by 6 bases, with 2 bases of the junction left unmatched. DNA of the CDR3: TGCGCCAGCAGTGAGTCGACTAGCGGGAGGGCGGATACGCAGTATTTT. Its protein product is CASSESTSGRADTQYF.

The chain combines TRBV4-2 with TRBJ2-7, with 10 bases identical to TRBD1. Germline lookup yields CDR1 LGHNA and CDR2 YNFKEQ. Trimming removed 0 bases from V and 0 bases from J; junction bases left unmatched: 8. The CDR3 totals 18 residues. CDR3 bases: TGTGCCAGCAGCCAAGATCGACAGGGGGCGCCCCCCTCCTACGAGCAGTACTTC. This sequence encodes CASSQDRQGAPPSYEQYF.

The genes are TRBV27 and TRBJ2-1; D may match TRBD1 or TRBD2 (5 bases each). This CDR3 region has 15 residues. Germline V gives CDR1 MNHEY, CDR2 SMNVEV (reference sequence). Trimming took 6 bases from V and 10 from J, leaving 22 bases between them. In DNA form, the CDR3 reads TGTGCCAGCAGCACTCGGGACCGGGGTATCTACGAGCAGTTCTTC. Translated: CASSTRDRGIYEQFF.

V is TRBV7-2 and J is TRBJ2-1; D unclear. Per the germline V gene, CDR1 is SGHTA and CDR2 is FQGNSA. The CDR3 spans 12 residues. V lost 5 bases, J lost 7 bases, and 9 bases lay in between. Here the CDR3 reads CASSKGGNEQFF. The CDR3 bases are TGTGCCAGCAGCAAGGGTGGGAATGAGCAGTTCTTC.

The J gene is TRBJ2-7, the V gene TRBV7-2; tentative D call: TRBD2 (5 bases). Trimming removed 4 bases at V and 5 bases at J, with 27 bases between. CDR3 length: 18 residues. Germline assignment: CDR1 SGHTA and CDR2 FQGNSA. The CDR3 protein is CASSSGSMESSSSNEQYF. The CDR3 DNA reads TGTGCCAGCAGCTCGGGGAGTATGGAGTCTTCTTCGTCGAACGAGCAGTACTTC. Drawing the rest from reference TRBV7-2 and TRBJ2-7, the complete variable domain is GAGVSQSPSNKVTEKGKDVELRCDPISGHTALYWYRQSLGQGLEFLIYFQGNSAPDKSGLPSDRFSAERTGGSVSTLTIQRTQQEDSAVYLCASSSGSMESSSSNEQYFGPGTRLTVT.

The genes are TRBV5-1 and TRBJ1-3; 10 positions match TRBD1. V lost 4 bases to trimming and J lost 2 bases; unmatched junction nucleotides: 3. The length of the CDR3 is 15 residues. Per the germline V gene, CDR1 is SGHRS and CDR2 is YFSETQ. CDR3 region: CASSADRGPGNTIYF. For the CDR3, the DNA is TGCGCCAGCAGCGCCGACAGGGGGCCTGGAAACACCATATATTTT.